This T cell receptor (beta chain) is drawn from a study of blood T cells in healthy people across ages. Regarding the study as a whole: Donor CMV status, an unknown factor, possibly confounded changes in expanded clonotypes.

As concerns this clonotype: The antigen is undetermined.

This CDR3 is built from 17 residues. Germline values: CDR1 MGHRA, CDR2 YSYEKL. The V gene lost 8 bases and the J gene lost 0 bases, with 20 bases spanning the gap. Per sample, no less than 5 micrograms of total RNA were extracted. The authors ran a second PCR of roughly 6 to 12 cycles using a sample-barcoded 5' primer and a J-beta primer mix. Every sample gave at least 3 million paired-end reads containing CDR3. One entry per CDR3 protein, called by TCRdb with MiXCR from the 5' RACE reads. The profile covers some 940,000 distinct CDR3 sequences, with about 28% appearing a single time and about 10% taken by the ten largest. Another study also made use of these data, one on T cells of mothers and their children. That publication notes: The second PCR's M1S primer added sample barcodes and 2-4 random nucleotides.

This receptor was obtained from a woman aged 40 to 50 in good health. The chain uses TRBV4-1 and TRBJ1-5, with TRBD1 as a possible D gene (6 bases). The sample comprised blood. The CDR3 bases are TGCGCCAGCTCGGGACATCTTTTTCCTAATAGCAATCAGCCCCAGCATTTT. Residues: CASSGHLFPNSNQPQHF.